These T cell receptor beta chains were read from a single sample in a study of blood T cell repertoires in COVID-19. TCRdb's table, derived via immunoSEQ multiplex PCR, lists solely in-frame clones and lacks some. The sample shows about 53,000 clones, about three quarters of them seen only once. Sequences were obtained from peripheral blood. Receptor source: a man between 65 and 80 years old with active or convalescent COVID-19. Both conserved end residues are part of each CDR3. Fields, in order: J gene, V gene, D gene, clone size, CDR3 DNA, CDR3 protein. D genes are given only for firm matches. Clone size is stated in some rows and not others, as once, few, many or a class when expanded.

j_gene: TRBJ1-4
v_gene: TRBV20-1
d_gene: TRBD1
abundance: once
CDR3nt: TGCAGTGCTAGTGAGGGGGCCCACGCAACTAATGAAAAACTGTTTTTT
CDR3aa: CSASEGAHATNEKLFF

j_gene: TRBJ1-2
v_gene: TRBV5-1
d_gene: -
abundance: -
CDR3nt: TGCGCCAGCAGCTTGGCCTCACAGAACTATGGCTACACCTTC
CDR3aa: CASSLASQNYGYTF

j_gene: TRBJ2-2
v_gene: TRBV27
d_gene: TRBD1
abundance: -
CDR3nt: TGTGCCAGCAGTTTAGCCACGGGACAGCCGCTTAAGGAGCTGTTTTTT
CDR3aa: CASSLATGQPLKELFF

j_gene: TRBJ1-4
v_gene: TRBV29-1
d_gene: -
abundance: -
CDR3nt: TGCAGCGCTGGGGCAGACCCAACTAATGAAAAACTGTTTTTT
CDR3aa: CSAGADPTNEKLFF

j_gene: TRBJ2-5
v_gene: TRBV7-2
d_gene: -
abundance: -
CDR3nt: TGTGCCAGCAGCTTAGTCGTGAACAGCCAAGAGACCCAGTACTTC
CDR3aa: CASSLVVNSQETQYF

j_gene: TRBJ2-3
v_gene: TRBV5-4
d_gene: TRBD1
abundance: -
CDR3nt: TGTGCCAGCAGCCCCGGGACAGGGGAACTTACGCAGTATTTT
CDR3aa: CASSPGTGELTQYF

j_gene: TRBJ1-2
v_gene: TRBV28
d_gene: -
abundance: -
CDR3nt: TGTGCCAGCAGTTTATCAGGTTCGGGATCTTCCTATGGCTACACCTTC
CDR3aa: CASSLSGSGSSYGYTF

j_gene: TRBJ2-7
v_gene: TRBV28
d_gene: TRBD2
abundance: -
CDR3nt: TGTGCCAGCAGTCGCGGCGTGCGGGAGGGCGAGCAGTACTTC
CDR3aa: CASSRGVREGEQYF

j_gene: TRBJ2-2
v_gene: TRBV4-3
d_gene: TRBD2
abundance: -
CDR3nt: TGCGCCAGCAGCCAAGATCTATTGGGTGGGCTAGCGGGGCACACCGGGGAGCTGTTTTTT
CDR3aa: CASSQDLLGGLAGHTGELFF

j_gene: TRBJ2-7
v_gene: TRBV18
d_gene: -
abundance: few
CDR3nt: TGTGCCAGCTCACCAACAGCAGGGGCAGGGCAGTACTTC
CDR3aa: CASSPTAGAGQYF

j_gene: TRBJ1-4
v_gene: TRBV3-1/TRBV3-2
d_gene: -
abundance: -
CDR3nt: TGTGCCAGCAGCCCCTCTATCAATGAAAAACTGTTTTTT
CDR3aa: CASSPSINEKLFF

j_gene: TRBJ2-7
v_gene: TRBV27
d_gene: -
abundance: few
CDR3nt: TGTGCCAGCAGTTCCCCGGGTAGCGGATCCTACGAGCAGTACTTC
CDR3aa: CASSSPGSGSYEQYF

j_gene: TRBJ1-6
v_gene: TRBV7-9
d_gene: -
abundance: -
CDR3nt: TGTGCCAGCAGCCTCGGGACAACGGGGTCACCCCTCCACTTT
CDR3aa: CASSLGTTGSPLHF

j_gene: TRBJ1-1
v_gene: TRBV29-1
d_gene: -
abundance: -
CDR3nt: TGCAGCGTTTCACAGGCAGCCACTGAAGCTTTCTTT
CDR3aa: CSVSQAATEAFF

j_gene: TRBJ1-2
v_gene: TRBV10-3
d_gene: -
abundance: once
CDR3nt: TGTGCCATCAGTGGTGGGGCCCTAAGCTATGGCTACACCTTC
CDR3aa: CAISGGALSYGYTF

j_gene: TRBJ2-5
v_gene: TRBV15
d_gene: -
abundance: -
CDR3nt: TGTGCCACCAGCATAGATACCGGGGAGACCCAGTACTTC
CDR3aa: CATSIDTGETQYF

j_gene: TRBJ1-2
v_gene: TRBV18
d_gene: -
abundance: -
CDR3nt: TGTGCCAGCTCACCCCTGGGGCAGCGTACGCACGGCTACACCTTC
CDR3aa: CASSPLGQRTHGYTF

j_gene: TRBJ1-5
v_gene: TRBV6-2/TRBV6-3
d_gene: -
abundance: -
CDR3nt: TGTGCCAGCAGTTACCAGGAGGGGAGGTGGCCCCAGCATTTT
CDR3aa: CASSYQEGRWPQHF

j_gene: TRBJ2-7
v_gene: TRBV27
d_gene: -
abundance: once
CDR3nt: TGTGCCAGCAGCCTATCAGCTCAGGGAGGTGACGAGCAGTACTTC
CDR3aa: CASSLSAQGGDEQYF

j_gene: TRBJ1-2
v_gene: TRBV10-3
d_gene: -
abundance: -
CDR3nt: TGTGCCACCGGGACACCTCGCCGTGGCTACACCTTC
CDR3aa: CATGTPRRGYTF

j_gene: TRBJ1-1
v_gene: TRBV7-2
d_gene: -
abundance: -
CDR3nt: TGTGCCAGCAGCTTAATTCTGGGGGCGATCACTGAAGCTTTCTTT
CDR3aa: CASSLILGAITEAFF

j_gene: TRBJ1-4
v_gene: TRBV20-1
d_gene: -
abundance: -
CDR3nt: TGCAGTGCTGGCCCGGGTGAAAAACTGTTTTTT
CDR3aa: CSAGPGEKLFF

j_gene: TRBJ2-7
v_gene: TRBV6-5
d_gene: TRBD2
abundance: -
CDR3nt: TGTGCCAGCAGTTACCCCGTCGCGGGGGGACTTTACGAGCAGTACTTC
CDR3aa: CASSYPVAGGLYEQYF

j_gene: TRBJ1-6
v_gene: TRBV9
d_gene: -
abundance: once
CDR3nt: TGTGCCAGCAGCGTAGTTGATGGCGGGGATTCACCCCTCCACTTT
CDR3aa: CASSVVDGGDSPLHF

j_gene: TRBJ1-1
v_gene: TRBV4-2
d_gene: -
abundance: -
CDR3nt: TGTGCCAGCAGCCAGGTATCCGGCGAGGACACTGAAGCTTTCTTT
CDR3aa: CASSQVSGEDTEAFF

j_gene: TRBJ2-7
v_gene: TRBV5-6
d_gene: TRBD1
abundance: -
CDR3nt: TGTGCCAGCAGCGTGGGACAGGGGAGGGGATCCTACGAGCAGTACTTC
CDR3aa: CASSVGQGRGSYEQYF

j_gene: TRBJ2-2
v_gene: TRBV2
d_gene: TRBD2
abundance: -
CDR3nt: TGTGCCAGCAGCGCGCGGGAGCGGGGGTGGACCGGGGAGCTGTTTTTT
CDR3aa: CASSARERGWTGELFF

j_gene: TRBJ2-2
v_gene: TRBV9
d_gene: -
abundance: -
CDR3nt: TGTGCCAGCAGCATATGGACGGGAAACACCGGGGAGCTGTTTTTT
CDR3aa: CASSIWTGNTGELFF

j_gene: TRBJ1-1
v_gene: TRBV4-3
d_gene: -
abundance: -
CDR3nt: TGCGCCAGCAGCTTGCGGGCCAACACTGAAGCTTTCTTT
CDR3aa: CASSLRANTEAFF